This T cell receptor beta chain was profiled in a study of a mutant IDH1 vaccine in newly diagnosed glioma. Study-level results: Apparently, pseudoprogression bore no relation to changes among the top peripheral T cell clonotypes.

A word on this clone: Its antigen is as yet unknown.

Time point denoted: week 11, during vaccination. Vaccine doses each comprised 300 ug of mutant IDH1 20-mer peptide, with topical imiquimod. CDR1 is SGHAT, CDR2 FQNNGV, per germline. V trimming: 5 bases; J trimming: 4 bases; junction bases outside the gene matches: 10. This CDR3 region has 16 residues. Data came from immunoSEQ multiplex PCR; TCRdb stores just in-frame clones and leaves some out. The sample has fewer than 150,000 clones, roughly 90% seen once. The rearrangement links TRBV11-2 to TRBJ2-1; 8 nucleotides agree with TRBD1. This TCR was recovered from a woman aged 50 to 65 with glioma. The specimen was PBMCs, collected from a glioma patient whose treatment included an IDH1 peptide vaccine. CDR3 region: CASSAAGTGLYNEQFF. The CDR3 coding sequence is TGTGCCAGCAGCGCAGCCGGGACAGGCCTTTACAATGAGCAGTTCTTC. Together with reference TRBV11-2 and TRBJ2-1, the CDR3 gives the full variable domain: EAGVAQSPRYKIIEKRQSVAFWCNPISGHATLYWYQQILGQGPKLLIQFQNNGVVDDSQLPKDRFSAERLKGVDSTLKIQPAKLEDSAVYLCASSAAGTGLYNEQFFGPGTRLTVL.